The clone carrying this TCR beta chain occurred a few times. Its antigen is not identified. UMIs and sample barcodes were carried by the TCR alpha and TCR beta cDNA libraries that 5'RACE produced using constant-segment primers. In TCRdb, the 5' RACE reads were re-called with MiXCR into one record per CDR3 protein. Of hundreds of thousands of distinct CDR3 sequences in the sample, roughly 18% are singletons; the top ten hold 20% to 25%. The data originate from a study of T-cell memory formation after mild COVID-19. Study as a whole: There were largely donor-specific TCR clusters. Regarding the study as a whole: Within pre-infection memory, some responding clones were found, suggesting cross-reactive memory joined. Among clones contracting day 15 to 85, CD4/CD8 was balanced, whereas later expanders leaned CD4+.

The V end was cut by 11 bases, the J end by 0 bases, with 16 bases between. From germline, CDR1 is MNHEY and CDR2 SVGAGI. The CDR3 contains 14 residues. Source material: PBMCs or a T cell subset sorted from them (not recorded which). The clonotype was recovered from a man between 18 and 35 years old who had mild COVID-19 (a few samples of this study predate the infection). Cell type and time point are not known. The chain combines TRBV6-5 with TRBJ1-2; weak D call: TRBD1 (5 bases). The CDR3 spells CAVARGAANYGYTF. CDR3 sequence (DNA): TGTGCCGTTGCGAGGGGTGCAGCTAACTATGGCTACACCTTC.